This TCR beta chain derives from a study of human T cells and chemical hapten exposure. Attachment of unique molecular identifiers to individual cDNA molecules was performed in the library. TCRdb passed the RACE reads through MiXCR, listing each CDR3 protein once. There are 380,000 or so distinct CDR3 sequences in the sample; 4.8% occur only once, and 2% to 2.5% lies in the top ten. General study points: DPC sensitization did not alter TCRs above 1 in 1000 frequency. Against controls, expanded TCRs gave rise to significantly more large CDR3 similarity clusters.

CDR1 and CDR2 from the germline V gene are PRHDT and FYEKMQ (reference sequence). V gave up 5 bases and J gave up 1 base, with 10 bases separating them. CDR3 length: 14 amino acids. Time point of the sample: patch test 1, 2 weeks after DPC sensitization. Treatment given: therapeutic diphenylcyclopropenone sensitization with weekly scalp DPC. In this sample, this clonotype turned up many times. Its antigen is not identified. Material: whole blood, obtained in connection with sensitization to the hapten diphenylcyclopropenone (DPC). The V call is TRBV13, the J call TRBJ2-3, with unresolved D. The clonotype comes from a woman aged 50 to 60 with alopecia areata. Some clones in this sample may be carry-over from other donors' samples. The CDR3: CASSTIRGTDTQYF. Here the CDR3 DNA reads TGTGCCAGCAGCACCATACGGGGCACAGATACGCAGTATTTT.